The rows below give T cell receptor beta chains drawn from one sample of a study of cytomegalovirus exposure and HLA in healthy donors. Sequenced by immunoSEQ multiplex PCR; TCRdb stores in-frame clones only, minus some. Counted here are about 110,000 clones, roughly 75% occurring once; the ten biggest clones make up 2.5%. The sequenced sample consisted of PBMCs. Receptors originate from a man aged 35 to 55 in good health and CMV-seronegative. The CDR3 runs from the conserved cysteine through the conserved F or W. A D gene is named only where the DNA matches it firmly. Where a row states a size, it is once, few, many or the class of an expanded clone; other rows omit it.

cdr3_length	j_call	v_call	clone_size	d_call	cdr3_nt	cdr3_aa
12	TRBJ2-7	TRBV2	.	.	TGTGCCAGCAGTTTAAGTAGTTACGAGCAGTACTTC	CASSLSSYEQYF
15	TRBJ1-3	TRBV2	.	TRBD1	TGTGCCAGCAGTGGGGACAGGGTATCGAGAAACACCATATATTTT	CASSGDRVSRNTIYF
12	TRBJ2-3	TRBV7-2	.	.	TGTGCCAGCAGCCATCGCACAGATACGCAGTATTTT	CASSHRTDTQYF
11	TRBJ2-7	TRBV21-1	.	.	TGTGCCAGCAGCCTCTGGCACGAGCAGTACTTC	CASSLWHEQYF
14	TRBJ2-1	TRBV10-2	.	.	TGCGCCAGCGGCCTCGCGGGTTCGCACAATGAGCAGTTCTTC	CASGLAGSHNEQFF
17	TRBJ2-2	TRBV5-1	few	TRBD2	TGCGCCAGCAGCTTGGGGACTAGCGGGGCGAACACCGGGGAGCTGTTTTTT	CASSLGTSGANTGELFF
13	TRBJ1-2	TRBV5-4	.	.	TGTGCCAGCAGCTTGGAAAGCAACTATGGCTACACCTTC	CASSLESNYGYTF
13	TRBJ2-1	TRBV5-4	.	.	TGTGCCAGCAGCTCTTACTTATACAATGAGCAGTTCTTC	CASSSYLYNEQFF
14	TRBJ2-5	TRBV4-1	once	TRBD1	TGCGCCAGCAGCCGGGGACAGGTCCAAGAGACCCAGTACTTC	CASSRGQVQETQYF
16	TRBJ2-6	TRBV11-1	.	TRBD1	TGTGCCAGCAGCCGGGACAGGGGATCTGGGGCCAACGTCCTGACTTTC	CASSRDRGSGANVLTF
15	TRBJ1-4	TRBV6-1	.	.	TGTGCCAGCAGCGCATCGACAGATACTAATGAAAAACTGTTTTTT	CASSASTDTNEKLFF
15	TRBJ2-2	TRBV6-5	few	.	TGTGCCAGCAGGTCGGGACACAGGAACACCGGGGAGCTGTTTTTT	CASRSGHRNTGELFF
17	TRBJ2-2	TRBV7-9	.	TRBD2	TGTGCCAGCAGCTTATTTAGCGGGAGCTATAACACCGGGGAGCTGTTTTTT	CASSLFSGSYNTGELFF
14	TRBJ2-2	TRBV7-8	.	.	TGTGCCAGCAGCTTATCCGGGTTTGCCGGGGAGCTGTTTTTT	CASSLSGFAGELFF
16	TRBJ1-1	TRBV18	.	TRBD1	TGTGCCAGCTCCCTTCGACAGGGGGGGATGAACACTGAAGCTTTCTTT	CASSLRQGGMNTEAFF
14	TRBJ1-1	TRBV7-2	.	.	TGTGCCAGCAGCTTAGTGACAGGGAACACTGAAGCTTTCTTT	CASSLVTGNTEAFF
15	TRBJ2-1	TRBV2	few	TRBD2	TGTGCCAGCAGTGGACTAGCGGTGCCGTTAGGTGAGCAGTTCTTC	CASSGLAVPLGEQFF
11	TRBJ1-1	TRBV19	.	.	TGTGCCAGTAGTATAGCTATCGAAGCTTTCTTT	CASSIAIEAFF
14	TRBJ2-5	TRBV6-6	.	.	TGTGCCAGCAGTTACGGGACATTGGGAGAGACCCAGTACTTC	CASSYGTLGETQYF
15	TRBJ2-2	TRBV5-1	once	.	TGCGCCAGCAGCTTGGACAGAGCGAACACCGGGGAGCTGTTTTTT	CASSLDRANTGELFF
15	TRBJ2-7	TRBV4-1	few	TRBD1	TGCGCCAGCAGCCTGTTTCCGGGACAGGGGGTCGAGCAGTACTTC	CASSLFPGQGVEQYF
16	TRBJ2-5	TRBV11-2	.	TRBD2	TGTGCCAGCAGCTGGCCCCTAGCGGGGGTCCAAGAGACCCAGTACTTC	CASSWPLAGVQETQYF
14	TRBJ2-7	TRBV7-9	.	.	TGTTCCAGCAGCTTCCAAAATGAGGGAACCGAGCAGTACTTC	CSSSFQNEGTEQYF
13	TRBJ2-7	TRBV7-2	.	.	TGTGCCAGCGGACAAGGGCGGGGCGACGAGCAGTACTTC	CASGQGRGDEQYF
15	TRBJ2-2	TRBV19	.	.	TGTGCCAGTAGTACGACCAGGATGAACACCGGGGAGCTGTTTTTT	CASSTTRMNTGELFF
15	TRBJ1-1	TRBV5-1	.	TRBD1	TGCGCCAGCAGCCCCTTACAGGGGGCGACCACTGAAGCTTTCTTT	CASSPLQGATTEAFF
13	TRBJ2-7	TRBV19	.	.	TGTGCCAGTAGTATAGCAGGGCCCTACGAGCAGTACTTC	CASSIAGPYEQYF
18	TRBJ2-2	TRBV9	.	TRBD1	TGTGCCAGCAGCCGACCCTTCGGAGAAGGGGGCGACACCGGGGAGCTGTTTTTT	CASSRPFGEGGDTGELFF
13	TRBJ2-1	TRBV11-1	few	.	TGTGCCAGCAGCTTCGGTTCGGTCAATGAGCAGTTCTTC	CASSFGSVNEQFF
18	TRBJ2-6	TRBV28	.	TRBD2	TGTGCCAGCAGTCCCGACGGGGGGGCTACCTCTGGGGCCAACGTCCTGACTTTC	CASSPDGGATSGANVLTF
15	TRBJ2-3	TRBV6-1	.	.	TGTGCCAGCAGTTCAAGGACTACGGGCACAGATACGCAGTATTTT	CASSSRTTGTDTQYF
15	TRBJ2-7	TRBV18	.	.	TGTGCCAGCTCACCACCGGAGGGATTCTCCTACGAGCAGTACTTC	CASSPPEGFSYEQYF
17	TRBJ1-1	TRBV19	once	.	TGTGCCAGTAGTATAGCCCCCCGCAGGGCGAGGAACACTGAAGCTTTCTTT	CASSIAPRRARNTEAFF
15	TRBJ2-2	TRBV10-2	.	TRBD2	TGCGCCAGCAGAACTAGCGGCTCGAACACCGGGGAGCTGTTTTTT	CASRTSGSNTGELFF
15	TRBJ1-4	TRBV19	once	.	TGTGCCAGTAAATCCGGACAAGCAACTAATGAAAAACTGTTTTTT	CASKSGQATNEKLFF
12	TRBJ2-7	TRBV29-1	.	.	TGCAGCCGGCGGGACGACTCCTACGAGCAGTACTTC	CSRRDDSYEQYF
19	TRBJ2-2	TRBV7-9	.	.	TGTGCCAGCAGCCCAAGTTGGGCAGGGGCCCTTTCGAACACCGGGGAGCTGTTTTTT	CASSPSWAGALSNTGELFF
14	TRBJ2-1	TRBV5-6	.	.	TGTGCCAGCAGGCGAGGGGGGGCCCACAATGAGCAGTTCTTC	CASRRGGAHNEQFF
14	TRBJ1-2	TRBV19	.	.	TGTGCCAGTAGTGACCCCGGACAGCAGGATGGCTACACCTTC	CASSDPGQQDGYTF
14	TRBJ1-4	TRBV11-2	.	.	TGTGCCAGCAGCCGGACAGTACCTAATGAAAAACTGTTTTTT	CASSRTVPNEKLFF
13	TRBJ1-2	TRBV6-5	.	.	TGTGCCAGCAGTTACTTAGCGGGAGATGGCTACACCTTC	CASSYLAGDGYTF
13	TRBJ2-5	TRBV6-6	.	TRBD2	TGTGCCAGCAGCATGACTAGCCCACCGACCCAGTACTTC	CASSMTSPPTQYF
14	TRBJ1-3	TRBV15	.	TRBD1	TGTGCCACCAGCAGAGAAAGACAGGGGAACACCATATATTTT	CATSRERQGNTIYF
17	TRBJ2-3	TRBV11-2	.	TRBD2	TGTGCCAGCACCTTAGCAACCCTAGCGGGGGGGTTAGATACGCAGTATTTT	CASTLATLAGGLDTQYF